These T cell receptor beta chains were read from a single sample in a study of cytomegalovirus exposure and HLA in healthy donors. Sequencing was performed with immunoSEQ multiplex PCR; in TCRdb, only in-frame clones are kept and a portion is missing. The sample contains approximately 200,000 clones, approximately 81% of which appear only once. Input material: PBMCs. These receptor sequences come from a human donor in good health. The CDR3 runs from the conserved cysteine through the conserved F or W. A D gene is named only where the DNA matches it firmly. A clone size is listed for some rows: how often the clone was seen (once, few, many), or a class if it is expanded.

J gene: TRBJ2-1; V gene: TRBV28; D gene: TRBD2; clone size: .; CDR3 protein: CASTAAGVGLHEQFF; CDR3 DNA: TGTGCCAGCACCGCGGCGGGAGTGGGGCTACATGAGCAGTTCTTC
J gene: TRBJ2-1; V gene: TRBV5-1; D gene: TRBD2; clone size: .; CDR3 protein: CASSLYLAGGYNEQFF; CDR3 DNA: TGCGCCAGCAGCTTGTACCTAGCGGGAGGCTACAATGAGCAGTTCTTC
J gene: TRBJ2-1; V gene: TRBV12-5; D gene: .; clone size: .; CDR3 protein: CASALLPNIDEQFF; CDR3 DNA: TGTGCTAGTGCCCTCCTCCCGAATATAGATGAGCAGTTCTTC
J gene: TRBJ2-7; V gene: TRBV7-8; D gene: .; clone size: .; CDR3 protein: CASDHAPGLQGEQYF; CDR3 DNA: TGTGCCAGCGACCACGCACCGGGTCTCCAGGGCGAGCAGTACTTC
J gene: TRBJ2-1; V gene: TRBV7-9; D gene: TRBD2; clone size: .; CDR3 protein: CASSLPSGSSYNEQFF; CDR3 DNA: TGTGCCAGCAGCTTACCTAGCGGGAGCTCCTACAATGAGCAGTTCTTC
J gene: TRBJ2-4; V gene: TRBV6-5; D gene: TRBD2; clone size: many; CDR3 protein: CASSPRTSGQNIQYF; CDR3 DNA: TGTGCCAGCAGCCCAAGGACTAGCGGTCAAAACATTCAGTACTTC
J gene: TRBJ2-1; V gene: TRBV18; D gene: TRBD2; clone size: .; CDR3 protein: CASSPPGLAEGEQFF; CDR3 DNA: TGTGCCAGCTCACCACCGGGACTAGCCGAGGGTGAGCAGTTCTTC
J gene: TRBJ1-1; V gene: TRBV2; D gene: .; clone size: few; CDR3 protein: CASRSGGTEAFF; CDR3 DNA: TGTGCCAGCAGGTCCGGGGGCACTGAAGCTTTCTTT
J gene: TRBJ1-2; V gene: TRBV27; D gene: TRBD1; clone size: .; CDR3 protein: CASSFTGVRDGYTF; CDR3 DNA: TGTGCCAGCAGTTTTACAGGGGTAAGGGATGGCTACACCTTC
J gene: TRBJ2-5; V gene: TRBV14; D gene: .; clone size: .; CDR3 protein: CASSQAVSGIETQYF; CDR3 DNA: TGTGCCAGCAGCCAAGCGGTTTCGGGGATAGAGACCCAGTACTTC
J gene: TRBJ2-7; V gene: TRBV4-1; D gene: TRBD2; clone size: .; CDR3 protein: CASSLRLAGEPYEQYF; CDR3 DNA: TGCGCCAGCAGCCTAAGACTAGCGGGAGAACCCTACGAGCAGTACTTC
J gene: TRBJ2-1; V gene: TRBV19; D gene: TRBD1; clone size: .; CDR3 protein: CASSTATGLNNEQFF; CDR3 DNA: TGTGCCAGTAGTACAGCGACAGGGTTAAACAATGAGCAGTTCTTC
J gene: TRBJ2-5; V gene: TRBV4-2; D gene: .; clone size: .; CDR3 protein: CASSQEWAGRETQYF; CDR3 DNA: TGTGCCAGCAGCCAAGAGTGGGCAGGGCGGGAGACCCAGTACTTC
J gene: TRBJ2-7; V gene: TRBV6-1; D gene: .; clone size: .; CDR3 protein: CASSEVRGVDEQYF; CDR3 DNA: TGTGCCAGCAGTGAGGTCAGGGGCGTCGACGAGCAGTACTTC
J gene: TRBJ2-7; V gene: TRBV30; D gene: .; clone size: .; CDR3 protein: CAWSKGSSYEQYF; CDR3 DNA: TGTGCCTGGAGCAAAGGGAGCTCCTACGAGCAGTACTTC
J gene: TRBJ1-5; V gene: TRBV19; D gene: .; clone size: .; CDR3 protein: CASSTRGVSQPQHF; CDR3 DNA: TGTGCCAGTAGTACCAGGGGAGTGAGTCAGCCCCAGCATTTT
J gene: TRBJ2-3; V gene: TRBV10-3; D gene: TRBD2; clone size: .; CDR3 protein: CAISVGLGSTDTQYF; CDR3 DNA: TGTGCCATCAGTGTCGGACTAGGTAGCACAGATACGCAGTATTTT
J gene: TRBJ2-5; V gene: TRBV5-1; D gene: .; clone size: .; CDR3 protein: CASSLGSGQQETQYF; CDR3 DNA: TGCGCCAGCAGCTTGGGGAGCGGCCAGCAAGAGACCCAGTACTTC
J gene: TRBJ1-6; V gene: TRBV7-2; D gene: TRBD1; clone size: .; CDR3 protein: CASSFADRASPLHF; CDR3 DNA: TGTGCCAGCAGCTTCGCGGACAGGGCCTCACCCCTCCACTTT
J gene: TRBJ2-3; V gene: TRBV5-1; D gene: .; clone size: .; CDR3 protein: CASSLNPGRTDTQYF; CDR3 DNA: TGCGCCAGCAGCTTGAATCCAGGGCGCACAGATACGCAGTATTTT
J gene: TRBJ2-7; V gene: TRBV19; D gene: .; clone size: .; CDR3 protein: CASSIGRAGQPSYEQYF; CDR3 DNA: TGTGCCAGTAGCATAGGAAGGGCGGGACAGCCCTCCTACGAGCAGTACTTC
J gene: TRBJ2-6; V gene: TRBV21-1; D gene: .; clone size: .; CDR3 protein: CASSRPGLSGANVLTF; CDR3 DNA: TGTGCCAGCAGCAGGCCGGGACTCTCTGGGGCCAATGTCCTGACTTTC
J gene: TRBJ2-2; V gene: TRBV19; D gene: TRBD1; clone size: .; CDR3 protein: CASSIVGTENTGELFF; CDR3 DNA: TGTGCCAGTAGTATAGTTGGGACAGAGAACACCGGGGAGCTGTTTTTT
J gene: TRBJ1-2; V gene: TRBV28; D gene: .; clone size: .; CDR3 protein: CASSLGQSYGYTF; CDR3 DNA: TGTGCCAGCAGTTTGGGGCAGAGCTATGGCTACACCTTC
J gene: TRBJ2-4; V gene: TRBV15; D gene: TRBD1; clone size: .; CDR3 protein: CATSRDQGVAKNIQYF; CDR3 DNA: TGTGCCACCAGCAGAGACCAGGGGGTAGCCAAAAACATTCAGTACTTC
J gene: TRBJ2-7; V gene: TRBV6-6; D gene: TRBD2; clone size: .; CDR3 protein: CASSYLLTSGTYEQYF; CDR3 DNA: TGTGCCAGCAGTTACCTCTTGACTAGCGGAACCTACGAGCAGTACTTC
J gene: TRBJ2-7; V gene: TRBV4-2; D gene: TRBD2; clone size: .; CDR3 protein: CASSQDPPGTSDSYEQYF; CDR3 DNA: TGTGCCAGCAGCCAAGACCCTCCCGGGACTAGCGACTCCTACGAGCAGTACTTC
J gene: TRBJ2-1; V gene: TRBV7-3; D gene: .; clone size: .; CDR3 protein: CASSLSPLGTYNEQFF; CDR3 DNA: TGTGCCAGCAGCTTAAGCCCCCTAGGTACCTACAATGAGCAGTTCTTC
J gene: TRBJ2-7; V gene: TRBV2; D gene: TRBD1; clone size: .; CDR3 protein: CASSDGTGGGSYEQYF; CDR3 DNA: TGTGCCAGCAGTGACGGGACAGGGGGAGGATCCTACGAGCAGTACTTC
J gene: TRBJ2-1; V gene: TRBV2; D gene: TRBD2; clone size: .; CDR3 protein: CASSKGLAGAMNEQFF; CDR3 DNA: TGTGCCAGCAGTAAGGGACTAGCGGGAGCAATGAATGAGCAGTTCTTC
J gene: TRBJ1-1; V gene: TRBV7-8; D gene: .; clone size: once; CDR3 protein: CASSLAQGKNTEAFF; CDR3 DNA: TGTGCCAGCAGCTTAGCGCAGGGGAAGAACACTGAAGCTTTCTTT
J gene: TRBJ2-7; V gene: TRBV9; D gene: TRBD2; clone size: .; CDR3 protein: CASSPGTSGYEQYF; CDR3 DNA: TGTGCCAGCAGCCCTGGGACTAGCGGCTACGAGCAGTACTTC
J gene: TRBJ2-7; V gene: TRBV7-6; D gene: .; clone size: .; CDR3 protein: CASSRSARPYEQYF; CDR3 DNA: TGTGCCAGCAGCCGATCAGCTAGACCCTACGAGCAGTACTTC
J gene: TRBJ2-7; V gene: TRBV28; D gene: .; clone size: .; CDR3 protein: CASSRGAYEQYF; CDR3 DNA: TGTGCCAGCAGCAGGGGAGCCTACGAGCAGTACTTC
J gene: TRBJ2-7; V gene: TRBV2; D gene: TRBD2; clone size: .; CDR3 protein: CASSDRAGLALEQYF; CDR3 DNA: TGTGCCAGCAGTGATCGCGCGGGACTAGCGCTCGAGCAGTACTTC
J gene: TRBJ2-3; V gene: TRBV10-3; D gene: .; clone size: few; CDR3 protein: CAISESIQGSDTQYF; CDR3 DNA: TGTGCCATCAGTGAGTCGATTCAGGGGTCAGATACGCAGTATTTT
J gene: TRBJ2-3; V gene: TRBV4-3; D gene: TRBD2; clone size: once; CDR3 protein: CASSQDNSGRRPDTQYF; CDR3 DNA: TGCGCCAGCAGCCAAGATAACAGCGGGAGGAGGCCAGATACGCAGTATTTT
J gene: TRBJ1-1; V gene: TRBV28; D gene: .; clone size: .; CDR3 protein: CASTDTLSEAFF; CDR3 DNA: TGTGCCAGCACCGACACCCTCTCTGAAGCTTTCTTT
J gene: TRBJ2-5; V gene: TRBV19; D gene: TRBD1; clone size: .; CDR3 protein: CASTPDRRGYQETQYF; CDR3 DNA: TGTGCCAGTACCCCGGACAGGCGAGGGTACCAAGAGACCCAGTACTTC
J gene: TRBJ2-7; V gene: TRBV18; D gene: TRBD1; clone size: few; CDR3 protein: CASSPPGQGSYEQYF; CDR3 DNA: TGTGCCAGCTCACCTCCGGGACAGGGCTCCTACGAGCAGTACTTC
J gene: TRBJ2-5; V gene: TRBV27; D gene: .; clone size: .; CDR3 protein: CASSKRTGSNQETQYF; CDR3 DNA: TGTGCCAGCAGCAAACGAACCGGGTCGAACCAAGAGACCCAGTACTTC
J gene: TRBJ2-5; V gene: TRBV5-8; D gene: TRBD2; clone size: .; CDR3 protein: CASSLGISGGHHLEETQYF; CDR3 DNA: TGTGCCAGCAGCTTGGGGATTAGCGGGGGGCACCACTTGGAAGAGACCCAGTACTTC